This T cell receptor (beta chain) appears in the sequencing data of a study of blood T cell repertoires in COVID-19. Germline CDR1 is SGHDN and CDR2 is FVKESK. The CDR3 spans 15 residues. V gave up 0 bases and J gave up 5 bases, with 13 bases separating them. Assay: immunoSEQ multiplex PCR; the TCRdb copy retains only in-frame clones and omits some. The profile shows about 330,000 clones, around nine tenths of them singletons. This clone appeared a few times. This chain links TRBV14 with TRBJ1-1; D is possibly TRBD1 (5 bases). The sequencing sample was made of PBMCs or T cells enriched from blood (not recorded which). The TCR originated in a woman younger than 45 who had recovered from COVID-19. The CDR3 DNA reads TGTGCCAGCAGCCAAGATCTCACCCGGGGGACTGAAGCTTTCTTT. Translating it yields CASSQDLTRGTEAFF.